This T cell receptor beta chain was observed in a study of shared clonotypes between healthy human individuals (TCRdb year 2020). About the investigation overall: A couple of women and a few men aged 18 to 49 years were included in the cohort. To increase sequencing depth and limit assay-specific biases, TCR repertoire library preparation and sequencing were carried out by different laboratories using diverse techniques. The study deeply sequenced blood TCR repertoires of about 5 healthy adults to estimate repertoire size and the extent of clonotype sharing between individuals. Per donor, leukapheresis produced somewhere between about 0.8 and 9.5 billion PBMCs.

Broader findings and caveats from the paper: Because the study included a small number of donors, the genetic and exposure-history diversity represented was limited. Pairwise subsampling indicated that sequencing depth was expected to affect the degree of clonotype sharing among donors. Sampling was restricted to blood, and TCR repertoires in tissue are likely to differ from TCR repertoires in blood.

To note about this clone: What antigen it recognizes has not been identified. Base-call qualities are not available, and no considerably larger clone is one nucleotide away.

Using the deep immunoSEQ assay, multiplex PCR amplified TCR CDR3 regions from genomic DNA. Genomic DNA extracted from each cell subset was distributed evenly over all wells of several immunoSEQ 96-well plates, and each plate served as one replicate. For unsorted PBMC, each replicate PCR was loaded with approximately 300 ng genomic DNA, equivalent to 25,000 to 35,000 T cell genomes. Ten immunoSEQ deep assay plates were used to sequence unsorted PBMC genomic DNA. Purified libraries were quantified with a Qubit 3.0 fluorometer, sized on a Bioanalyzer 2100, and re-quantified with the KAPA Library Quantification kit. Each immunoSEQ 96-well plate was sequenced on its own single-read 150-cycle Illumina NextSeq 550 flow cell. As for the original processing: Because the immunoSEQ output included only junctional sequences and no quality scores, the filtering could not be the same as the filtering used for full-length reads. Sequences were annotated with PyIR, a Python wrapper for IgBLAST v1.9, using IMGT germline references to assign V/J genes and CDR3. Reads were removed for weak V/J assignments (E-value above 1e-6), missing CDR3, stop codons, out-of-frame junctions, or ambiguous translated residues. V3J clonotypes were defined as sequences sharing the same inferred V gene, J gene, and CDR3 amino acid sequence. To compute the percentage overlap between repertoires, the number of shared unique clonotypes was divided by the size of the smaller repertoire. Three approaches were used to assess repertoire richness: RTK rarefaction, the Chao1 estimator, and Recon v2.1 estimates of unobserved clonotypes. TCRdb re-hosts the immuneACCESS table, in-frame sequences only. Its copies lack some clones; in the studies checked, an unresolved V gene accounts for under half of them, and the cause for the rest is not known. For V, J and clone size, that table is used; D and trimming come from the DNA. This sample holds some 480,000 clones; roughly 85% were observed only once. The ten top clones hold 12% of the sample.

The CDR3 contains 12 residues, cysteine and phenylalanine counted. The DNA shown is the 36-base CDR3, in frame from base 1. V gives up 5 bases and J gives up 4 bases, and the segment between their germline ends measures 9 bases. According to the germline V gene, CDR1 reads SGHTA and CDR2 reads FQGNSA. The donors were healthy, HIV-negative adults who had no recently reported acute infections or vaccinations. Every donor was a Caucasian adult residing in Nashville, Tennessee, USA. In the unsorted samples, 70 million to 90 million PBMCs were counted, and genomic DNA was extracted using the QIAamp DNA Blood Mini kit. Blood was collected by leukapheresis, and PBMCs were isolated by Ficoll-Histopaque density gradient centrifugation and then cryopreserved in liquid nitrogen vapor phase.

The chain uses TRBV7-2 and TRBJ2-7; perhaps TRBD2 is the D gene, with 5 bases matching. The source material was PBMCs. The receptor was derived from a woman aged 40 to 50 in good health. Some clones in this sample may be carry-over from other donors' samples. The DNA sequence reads TGTGCCAGCAGCAAGACGGGGTACGAGCAGTACTTC. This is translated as CASSKTGYEQYF.